The 32 T cell receptor beta chains given below trace back to one sample, sequenced in a study of T cell repertoires in cytomegalovirus infection. TCRdb called the reads again in MiXCR, with one record for every CDR3 protein. This table holds about 260,000 distinct CDR3 sequences, roughly 15% found once. Sequenced sample: PBMCs. The receptors originated from a human donor in good health (CMV status not recorded). Some clones in this sample may be carry-over from other donors' samples.

This clonotype has a handful of counts. The chain recombines TRBV7-6 with TRBJ1-1; weak D call: TRBD1 (5 bases). The CDR3 has 13 amino acids. Trimming left V 2 bases short and J 4 bases short, with 8 bases between. Germline CDR1 SGHVS, CDR2 FNYEAQ. The DNA for the CDR3 is TGTGCCAGCAGCTTAATGGGGACCACTGAAGCTTTCTTT. It codes for CASSLMGTTEAFF.

This chain links TRBV20-1 with TRBJ2-1; tentative D call: TRBD1 (5 bases). Trimming removed 4 bases at V and 5 bases at J, with 18 bases between. This CDR3 contains 15 residues. The germline V gene encodes CDR1 DFQATT and CDR2 SNEGSKA (reference sequence). CDR3 region: CSAKPKGSGNNEQFF. The DNA of the CDR3 is TGCAGTGCTAAACCAAAAGGGTCAGGGAACAATGAGCAGTTCTTC.

This clonotype came up many times. The J gene is TRBJ1-5, the V gene TRBV6-2 or TRBV6-3; TRBD1 might be the D (5 bases). This CDR3 spans 14 amino acids. V shed 3 bases and J shed 6 bases, with 12 bases lying between them. Germline V gives CDR1 MNHEY, CDR2 SVGEGT. The CDR3 DNA follows: TGTGCCAGCAGTTATCCCCCTAGGGGTCAGCCCCAGCATTTT. Its protein is CASSYPPRGQPQHF.

This clonotype was recorded at least ten times. The chain joins TRBV5-5 to TRBJ2-5, with D unresolved. Germline V gene data show CDR1 as SGHKS and CDR2 as YYEKEE (reference sequence). V lost 3 bases, J lost 2 bases, and 8 bases lay in between. This CDR3 contains 13 residues. This chain's CDR3 is CASSWHIQETQYF. The CDR3 DNA sequence: TGTGCCAGCAGCTGGCACATACAAGAGACCCAGTACTTC.

This clonotype was counted only a few times. The chain has TRBV7-9 and TRBJ2-7; possibly TRBD1 for D (6 bases). The CDR3 consists of 17 residues. The germline CDR1 and CDR2 sequences are SEHNR and FQNEAQ (reference sequence). The ends were cut back, 4 bases at V and 5 bases at J, with 24 bases in the middle. The DNA for the CDR3 is TGTGCCAGCAGCTCCCTCCCCGGGATCAGGGGATGGGACGAGCAGTACTTC. It encodes CASSSLPGIRGWDEQYF.

The chain joins TRBV7-9 to TRBJ2-5; D possibly corresponds to TRBD2 (5 bases). V lost 2 bases and J 6 bases, leaving 13 bases between the germline ends. This CDR3 region has 14 residues. Germline lookup yields CDR1 SEHNR and CDR2 FQNEAQ (reference sequence). The CDR3: CASSLRGGRKTQYF. DNA of the CDR3: TGTGCCAGCAGCTTACGAGGAGGACGAAAGACCCAGTACTTC.

This clonotype was recorded a few times. The rearrangement links TRBV7-2 to TRBJ2-2; D ambiguous. This CDR3 has 14 amino acids. Germline CDR1 SGHTA, CDR2 FQGNSA. The germline V and J ends were trimmed by 0 bases and 4 bases, with 6 bases remaining between them. CDR3 residues: CASSLAPSTGELFF. CDR3 sequence (DNA): TGTGCCAGCAGCTTAGCGCCAAGCACCGGGGAGCTGTTTTTT.

The V gene is TRBV27, the J gene TRBJ1-5; the D is unclear. Trimming took off 5 bases at V and 1 base at J, with 15 bases between the two ends. The CDR3 has 16 amino acids. Per the germline V gene, CDR1 is MNHEY and CDR2 is SMNVEV (reference sequence). The CDR3 region has the DNA TGTGCCAGCAGTCCATCCCGGGGTCGCAGCAATCAGCCCCAGCATTTT. Its protein product is CASSPSRGRSNQPQHF.

In this sample, this clonotype turned up a few times. This sequence joins TRBV7-3 and TRBJ2-5; D remains unclear. Germline CDR1 SGHTA, CDR2 FQGTGA. The CDR3 extends over 14 amino acids. With 2 bases removed from V and 5 bases from J, the gap between germline ends came to 12 bases. CDR3: CASSLRPSEETQYF. The DNA for the CDR3 is TGTGCCAGCAGCTTACGACCGAGTGAGGAGACCCAGTACTTC. Looking up the rest from reference TRBV7-3 and TRBJ2-5 gives the full variable domain: GAGVSQTPSNKVTEKGKYVELRCDPISGHTALYWYRQSLGQGPEFLIYFQGTGAADDSGLPNDRFFAVRPEGSVSTLKIQRTERGDSAVYLCASSLRPSEETQYFGPGTRLLVL.

The chain carries TRBV4-2 and TRBJ2-1; D remains ambiguous. This CDR3 contains 15 residues. Germline CDR1 and CDR2: LGHNA and YNFKEQ. Trimming took 6 bases from V and 6 from J, leaving 18 bases between them. CDR3 amino acids: CASSPTPQRSNEQFF. The CDR3 DNA follows: TGTGCCAGCAGTCCCACCCCTCAAAGGAGCAATGAGCAGTTCTTC.

This clonotype was observed at least ten times. The genes are TRBV25-1 and TRBJ2-7; 8 nucleotides agree with TRBD1. Germline V gene lookup returns CDR1 MGHDK and CDR2 SYGVNS. J gave up 3 bases and V 2 bases, and 6 bases lay outside the gene matches. The CDR3 length is 15 residues. CDR3 DNA: TGTGCCAGCAGTGAAGCCCGGACAGGGAACTACGAGCAGTACTTC. As protein: CASSEARTGNYEQYF.

Only a few counts were recorded for this clonotype. The rearrangement uses TRBV12-3 or TRBV12-4 and TRBJ1-2; perhaps TRBD1 as D (6 bases). The V end lost 5 bases, the J end lost 4 bases, and 14 bases lay between the germline ends. The CDR3 has 14 amino acids. The CDR3 DNA follows: TGTGCCAGCAGTCGAAACAGGGACGGCTATGGCTACACCTTC. Translation: CASSRNRDGYGYTF.

This chain links TRBV20-1 with TRBJ2-5; 7 positions agree with TRBD2. The CDR3 totals 15 residues. CDR1 is DFQATT and CDR2 is SNEGSKA in the germline V gene (reference sequence). Trimming took 3 bases from V and 0 from J; bases not matched to a gene: 7. The CDR3 loop reads CSARRGFGNQETQYF. CDR3 nucleotides: TGCAGTGCTAGGCGGGGGTTTGGGAACCAAGAGACCCAGTACTTC.

J is TRBJ2-7 and V is TRBV7-8; D unclear. The CDR3 length is 18 residues. V was shortened by 5 bases and J by 0 bases, with 23 bases between the two germline ends. Germline-derived CDR1 and CDR2 are SGHVS and FQNEAQ. The CDR3 is CASSPLRLRLPTSYEQYF. In DNA form, the CDR3 reads TGTGCCAGCAGCCCCCTGAGATTGAGGCTACCGACCTCCTACGAGCAGTACTTC.

The CDR3 DNA is TGTGCCAGCAGTGGAGGGAGCTACAATGAGCAGTTCTTC. It codes for CASSGGSYNEQFF. The chain uses TRBV25-1 and TRBJ2-1; the D gene is possibly TRBD2 (5 bases). The CDR3 is 13 amino acids. The germline CDR1 and CDR2 sequences are MGHDK and SYGVNS. Trimming removed 4 bases from V and 3 bases from J, with 7 bases in between.

This clonotype was seen ten or more times. V gene TRBV7-8 combines with J gene TRBJ2-3, with D perhaps being TRBD1 or TRBD2 (5 bases each). Per germline, CDR1 SGHVS and CDR2 FQNEAQ. V was trimmed by 6 bases and J by 4 bases, leaving 11 bases between them. CDR3 length: 13 amino acids. CDR3 nucleotides: TGTGCCAGCAGTCCGAGGGGCGCAGATACGCAGTATTTT. As protein: CASSPRGADTQYF.

A few counts support this clonotype. The CDR3 sequence: CASSFSSGLPQHF. The CDR3 DNA is TGTGCCAGCAGTTTTTCCTCAGGGCTGCCCCAGCATTTT. The V call is TRBV28, the J call TRBJ1-5; a possible D gene is TRBD1 (5 bases). From germline, CDR1 is MDHEN and CDR2 SYDVKM. V lost 3 bases and J 9 bases, leaving 12 bases between the germline ends. The CDR3 totals 13 residues.

This clonotype was detected many times. The chain recombines TRBV7-2 with TRBJ1-5; D is undetermined. Germline V gene lookup returns CDR1 SGHTA and CDR2 FQGNSA. The CDR3 is 14 residues long. Trimming removed 6 bases from V and 3 bases from J, with 12 bases in between. CDR3 bases: TGTGCCAGCAGTGACCATGGGAACAATCAGCCCCAGCATTTT. This gives the protein CASSDHGNNQPQHF.

Ten or more counts support this clonotype. The chain carries TRBV7-9 and TRBJ2-1, with D possibly being TRBD2 (6 bases). V lost 3 bases, J lost 10 bases, and 10 bases lay in between. The CDR3 loop spans 12 amino acids. Germline CDR1 and CDR2: SEHNR and FQNEAQ (reference sequence). The CDR3 is CASSFRDSEQFF. The DNA for the CDR3 is TGTGCCAGCAGCTTCCGGGACTCCGAGCAGTTCTTC.

There are a few counts of this clonotype. The rearrangement joins TRBV19 to TRBJ2-2; the match to TRBD1 covers 7 bases. CDR3 length equals 14 residues. Germline CDR1 reads LNHDA; CDR2 reads SQIVND (reference sequence). Trimming removed 5 bases from V and 5 bases from J; junction bases left unmatched: 5. The CDR3 here is CASSHRQGTGELFF. The CDR3 region has the DNA TGTGCCAGTAGTCATCGACAGGGAACCGGGGAGCTGTTTTTT.

The J gene is TRBJ1-1, the V gene TRBV6-1, with TRBD1 identical over 7 bases. The CDR3 contains 16 residues. V lost 5 bases to trimming and J lost 10 bases; unmatched junction nucleotides: 19. The germline CDR1 and CDR2 sequences are MNHNS and SASEGT. The CDR3 nucleotides read TGTGCCAGCAGTTTCCTTTCCGGGACAGCGATTTCGAGAGCTTTCTTT. Protein product: CASSFLSGTAISRAFF.

The genes are TRBV7-2 and TRBJ2-2, with 10 bases lining up with TRBD2. This CDR3 contains 19 residues. The V gene's germline CDR1 is SGHTA and CDR2 FQGNSA. Trimming took 5 bases from V and 5 from J; bases not matched to a gene: 17. The CDR3 reads CASSPLVWGGLAVTGELFF. The CDR3 nucleotides are TGTGCCAGCAGCCCTCTGGTGTGGGGAGGACTAGCGGTAACCGGGGAGCTGTTTTTT. Filled out from reference TRBV7-2 and TRBJ2-2, the complete variable domain reads GAGVSQSPSNKVTEKGKDVELRCDPISGHTALYWYRQSLGQGLEFLIYFQGNSAPDKSGLPSDRFSAERTGGSVSTLTIQRTQQEDSAVYLCASSPLVWGGLAVTGELFFGEGSRLTVL.

This clonotype was detected many times. This sequence joins TRBV7-2 and TRBJ2-5; no definite D call. The CDR3 is 15 residues long. Germline V gene lookup returns CDR1 SGHTA and CDR2 FQGNSA. Trimming left V 0 bases short and J 1 base short, with 9 bases between. As DNA, the CDR3 is TGTGCCAGCAGCTTAGCGATTACGGTCCAAGAGACCCAGTACTTC. The encoded protein is CASSLAITVQETQYF. Combining the CDR3 with reference TRBV7-2 and TRBJ2-5 gives the whole variable domain GAGVSQSPSNKVTEKGKDVELRCDPISGHTALYWYRQSLGQGLEFLIYFQGNSAPDKSGLPSDRFSAERTGGSVSTLTIQRTQQEDSAVYLCASSLAITVQETQYFGPGTRLLVL.

This clonotype was detected many times. The chain joins TRBV7-9 to TRBJ2-5; D unclear. The germline CDR1 and CDR2 sequences are SEHNR and FQNEAQ (reference sequence). Deletions cut 0 bases from V and 2 bases from J, with 10 bases between. The length of the CDR3 is 15 residues. CDR3 residues: CASSLAETRQETQYF. CDR3 sequence (DNA): TGTGCCAGCAGCTTAGCGGAGACGCGTCAAGAGACCCAGTACTTC.

The chain is built from TRBV2 and TRBJ2-5, with TRBD1 matching over 9 bases. Trimming cost V 3 bases and J 5 bases; bases outside gene matches: 10. The CDR3 is 16 amino acids. Germline CDR1 SNHLY, CDR2 FYNNEI. The CDR3 DNA reads TGTGCCAGCAGTGAGGGGACTGAACAGGGGGCTGAGACCCAGTACTTC. Protein sequence: CASSEGTEQGAETQYF.

The table lists this clonotype with many counts. The chain has TRBV12-3 or TRBV12-4 and TRBJ2-1, with D possibly TRBD2 on 5 matching bases. The CDR3 runs to 15 residues. Trimming removed 3 bases from V and 0 bases from J, with 9 bases in between. In DNA form, the CDR3 reads TGTGCCAGCAGTTTCCCCGGGGACTCCTACAATGAGCAGTTCTTC. Encoded protein: CASSFPGDSYNEQFF.

This clonotype was seen a few times. The J gene is TRBJ1-5, the V gene TRBV25-1; TRBD1 matches 10 bases. The CDR3 covers 15 residues. Germline V gives CDR1 MGHDK, CDR2 SYGVNS. The trim removed 4 bases at V and 4 bases at J, leaving 4 bases unmatched. CDR3 region: CASSGQGAKNQPQHF. DNA for the CDR3: TGTGCCAGCAGTGGACAGGGGGCGAAAAATCAGCCCCAGCATTTT.

This clonotype was seen a few times. The chain couples TRBV12-3 or TRBV12-4 to TRBJ2-2; D gene ambiguous. The CDR3 is 14 residues long. The germline V and J ends were trimmed by 0 bases and 6 bases, with 8 bases remaining between them. CDR3 loop: CASSLAILPGELFF. CDR3 sequence (DNA): TGTGCCAGCAGTTTAGCCATCCTCCCCGGGGAGCTGTTTTTT.

This clonotype came up a few times. The chain joins TRBV28 to TRBJ1-1; TRBD1 agrees at 7 bases. The CDR3 sequence is 17 residues long. Trimming took 4 bases from V and 4 from J; bases not matched to a gene: 15. CDR1 and CDR2 (germline): MDHEN, SYDVKM. This CDR3 is CASSSQTGLIPTTEAFF. In nucleotides, the CDR3 is TGTGCCAGCAGTTCGCAGACAGGGTTGATCCCCACCACTGAAGCTTTCTTT. Full variable domain (missing parts from reference TRBV28 and TRBJ1-1): DVKVTQSSRYLVKRTGEKVFLECVQDMDHENMFWYRQDPGLGLRLIYFSYDVKMKEKGDIPEGYSVSREKKERFSLILESASTNQTSMYLCASSSQTGLIPTTEAFFGQGTRLTVV.

There are many counts of this clonotype. One junction end disagrees with the germline gene, perhaps due to a read error. The chain links TRBV5-1 to TRBJ1-4; 9 bases are shared with TRBD1. The CDR3 has 16 residues. Germline V gene data show CDR1 as SGHRS and CDR2 as YFSETQ. Here the CDR3 reads CASSLVAGQGPGSMAF. The DNA for the CDR3 is TGCGCCAGCAGCTTGGTGGCGGGACAGGGACCTGGAAGTATGGCTTTT. The full variable domain, completed using reference TRBV5-1 and TRBJ1-4, is KAGVTQTPRYLIKTRGQQVTLSCSPISGHRSVSWYQQTPGQGLQFLFEYFSETQRNKGNFPGRFSGRQFSNSRSEMNVSTLELGDSALYLCASSLVAGQGPGSMAFGSGTQLSVL.

The V gene is TRBV4-3, the J gene TRBJ1-6; D gene unclear. The CDR3 is 17 amino acids. V shed 0 bases and J shed 0 bases, with 9 bases lying between them. Germline loops: CDR1 LGHNA, CDR2 YSLEER. CDR3 in DNA: TGCGCCAGCAGCCAAGAGGAGGGAAGCTCCTATAATTCACCCCTCCACTTT. This translates into CASSQEEGSSYNSPLHF.

Ten or more counts support this clonotype. The chain carries TRBV5-1 and TRBJ1-4; D uncertain. This CDR3 region has 14 residues. V was shortened by 5 bases and J by 0 bases, with 8 bases between the two germline ends. Germline V CDR1 and CDR2: SGHRS, YFSETQ. The CDR3 DNA sequence: TGCGCCAGCAGGGAAGGAGCAACTAATGAAAAACTGTTTTTT. Translation gives CASREGATNEKLFF.